This TCR beta chain derives from a study of molecular identifiers for immune sequencing clone quantification (dated by TCRdb to 2017 to 2018). In terms of the full investigation: For a replicate experiment, RNA from roughly 18,000 or 92,000 naive CD8 T cells was divided into five aliquots, and four of the five aliquots were sequenced. The study was a methods study using CD8 T cells to benchmark molecular-identifier clustering-based TCR repertoire sequencing (MIDCIRS) and TCR RNA copy counting.

Here is what the overall study found, with its caveats: Spiked-in Jurkat TCR RNA (roughly 10 copies' worth), which is not part of the donor repertoire, was contained in the naive libraries. When barcode sub-clustering was omitted, TCR diversity was inflated by chimeric consensus sequences, with chimeras reaching as high as 47%. In CMV-specific effector cells, clones with more than 20 RNA copies accounted for over 97% of molecules, whereas in naive cells such clones accounted for under 1%. Modeling gave 3 to 3.5 recovered TCR RNA copies per cell versus around 10 by digital PCR, implying about 30% capture efficiency. Highly expanded clone sizes could be underestimated if identical TCR molecules share a barcode. Spiked-in Jurkat TCR RNA equal to a single cell's worth was reported to be detectable even within 1,200,000 naive CD8 T cells.

V loses 5 bases at its end and J loses 4 bases; junction bases beyond the gene matches: 4. The CDR3 spans 15 residues, from the cysteine through the phenylalanine. Only the CDR3 region is kept as DNA, spanning 45 bases read in frame from base 1. The germline V gene yields MNHEY for CDR1 and SVGAGI for CDR2. Libraries of naive CD8 T cells were built from anywhere between about 19,000 and 1,000,000 sorted cells, with 10%, 30% or 50% of the purified RNA used. Naive CD8 T cells were FACS-sorted as CD8+CD4-CCR7+CD45RA+ on a BD FACSAria II into RLT Plus buffer. To test detection sensitivity, Jurkat RNA equivalent to approximately ten TCR copies was spiked into samples of about 19,000-1,000,000 naive CD8 T cells. CD8 T cells were enriched with RosetteSep CD8+ T Cell Enrichment Cocktail and Ficoll-Paque, followed by ACK red cell lysis. In its sample, this clonotype was seen a few times. This receptor's antigen is unknown. Base-call qualities are not available, and no considerably larger clone is one nucleotide away.

Library construction relied on PCR. The sample was run on a NextSeq 500. Bulk TCR libraries were made following a previously described method, with the TCR primers given in Table S5. Purification of total RNA was performed with the Qiagen AllPrep DNA/RNA kit. Reads from multiple sequencing runs of the same library were pooled before analysis. The source study handled its data this way. Only reads with exact TCR constant sequence were kept, trimmed to 150 nt, and grouped by their 12-nt molecular barcodes. Reads within each barcode group were sub-clustered using a 15% Levenshtein threshold, and quality-weighted consensus sequences were constructed for each RNA molecule. Non-functional sequences were discarded, and so were lower-count sequences lying one edit away from another sequence. Based on a fit of two negative binomial distributions, barcode sub-clusters having less than 20% of the maximum read count were discarded. TCRdb reworked the public reads: Q25 trimming with fastp, MiXCR clone assembly, productive beta chains retained. Each CDR3 protein appears once, grouped with its most common genes and DNA. TCRdb, not the authors, supplied the V and J calls. Counted in this sample were 300,000 to 400,000 distinct CDR3 sequences; roughly a quarter of them appeared once. The ten largest clones capture 0.65% to 0.75% of the sample.

Input material: naive CD8+ T cells from blood, with Jurkat cell RNA spiked in. Sample cell subset or site, as interpreted from the label and publication: FACS-sorted CD8+CD4-CCR7+CD45RA+ naive T cells. The chain employs TRBV6-5 and TRBJ2-3, with 12 bases in between that match TRBD2. This TCR was recovered from a human donor in good health. Some libraries in this study had Jurkat cell RNA spiked in. The CDR3 protein: CASSRLAGAPDTQYF. Here is the DNA: TGTGCCAGCAGTCGACTAGCGGGGGCCCCAGATACGCAGTATTTT.